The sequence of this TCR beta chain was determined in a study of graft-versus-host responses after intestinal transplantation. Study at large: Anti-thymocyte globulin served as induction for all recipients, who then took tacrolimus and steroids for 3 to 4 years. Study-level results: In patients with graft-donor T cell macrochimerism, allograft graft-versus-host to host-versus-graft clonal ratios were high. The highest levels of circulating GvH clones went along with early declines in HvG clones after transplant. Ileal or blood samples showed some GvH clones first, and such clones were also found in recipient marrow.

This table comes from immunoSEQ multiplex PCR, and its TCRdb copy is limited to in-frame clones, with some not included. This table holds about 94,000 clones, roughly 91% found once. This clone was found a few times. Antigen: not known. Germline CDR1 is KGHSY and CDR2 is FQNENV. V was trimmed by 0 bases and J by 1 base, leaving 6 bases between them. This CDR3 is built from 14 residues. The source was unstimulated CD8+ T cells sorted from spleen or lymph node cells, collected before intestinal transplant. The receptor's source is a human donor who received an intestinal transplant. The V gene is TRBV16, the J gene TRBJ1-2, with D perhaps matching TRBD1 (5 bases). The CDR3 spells CASSQSGVNYGYTF. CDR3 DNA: TGTGCCAGCAGCCAATCAGGGGTTAACTATGGCTACACCTTC.